One T cell receptor (beta chain) is described in this entry. The sample is drawn from a study of blood T cell repertoires in COVID-19. In the study overall: Collection of acute and convalescent COVID-19 samples took place in the United States, Italy and Spain. The analysed material was cDNA or gDNA that came from T cells, B-cell-depleted T cells, or PBMCs.

In germline, CDR1 is SQVTM, CDR2 ANQGSEA. V was pared by 5 bases and J by 8 bases, with 18 bases between. The CDR3 contains 13 residues. As processed by the authors: Cell counts per sample came from amplifying reference gene primers. TCRdb's copy holds only in-frame clones and misses some; the assay was immunoSEQ multiplex PCR. V and J calls and clone size are copied from that table; D and trimming were computed from the DNA. This repertoire shows tens of thousands of clones, roughly 80% found once; its top ten account for under 30%. This TCR was recovered from a man aged 70 or older with acute or convalescent COVID-19. The sample taken for sequencing was peripheral blood. This chain joins TRBV29-1 and TRBJ1-1, with D possibly being TRBD1 (6 bases). The CDR3 coding sequence is TGCAGCGTTACTATGTTATTAGGACAGGAAGCTTTCTTT. Protein sequence: CSVTMLLGQEAFF.